This T cell receptor (beta chain) was retrieved from a study of cytomegalovirus exposure and HLA in healthy donors listed by TCRdb under 2017. For the wider study: According to an earlier analysis of 587 of the donors, about 179 million T cells yielded over 100 million unique TCR beta sequences and 276 Gb of sequence data. An early release that covered around 590 HLA-typed donors contained around 300 gigabases of sequencing data and about 93 million unique TCR sequences. Among the roughly 380 genotyped donors, around 81% belonged to the genetic ancestry cluster associated with self-reported Caucasian donors. The study aimed to test whether cataloging public T cell receptors could reveal signatures of past pathogen exposure. The study profiled the T cell repertoires of 550 to 700 subjects by immunosequencing and related them to cytomegalovirus serostatus. In addition to the first cohort of 666 subjects, a separate validation cohort of under 150 different subjects was used. To predict cytomegalovirus infection status, the study combined high-throughput TCR immunosequencing, statistical association of individual TCRs with disease status, and machine learning. To study patterns of TCR occurrence, a later analysis re-analyzed previously published TCR beta repertoires from around 700 donors and added high-resolution HLA genotyping. Rather than drawing on any new phenotypic data, the later analysis identified candidate immune exposures from TCR beta sequences and the way those sequences occurred across donors. To decide whether each TCR beta V gene segment behaved as functional or pseudogenic, an earlier analysis of nearly 600 of the donors relied on high-throughput TCR beta sequencing. Donor age, sex, ethnicity and CMV serostatus were compiled alongside the repertoire data. A later genetic analysis used genome-wide SNP genotypes for 398 of the 666 donors, treating that subset as a discovery cohort. All discovery cohort repertoires had been generated using a single sequencing platform. Class I and class II HLA loci were covered by the typing at four-digit resolution. Typing coverage differed by locus: A, B, C, DRB1 and DQB1 were typed in roughly 629-630 donors, DQA1 in around 500, DPA1 in 600 to 610, and DPB1 in 450 to 490. Several DR-DQ haplotypes were treated as single units for association and clustering because of strong linkage in the cohort. On average, roughly 240,000 unique TCR beta nucleotide sequences were sequenced per donor among 300 to 500 genotyped donors of the cohort, with 15% to 20% of those sequences being non-productive.

The library was built by means of the immunoSEQ multiplex PCR assay. The multiplex PCR relied on a mix of 60 forward primers for TCR Vbeta segments and 13 reverse primers for TCR Jbeta segments. A multiplex PCR assay on genomic DNA amplified the CDR3 region of rearranged TCR beta genes. On the Illumina HiSeq System, the amplified TCR beta libraries were sequenced as 87-base-pair reads. The original pipeline was this. A later analysis tallied roughly 76 million unique TCR beta chains across the 666 repertoires, and around 12 million of those chains were shared by two or more donors. Raw reads were error-corrected and collapsed into unique sequences by a nearest-neighbor algorithm in which closely related sequences were merged to remove PCR and sequencing errors. To assign V, D and J gene segments, CDR3 sequences were aligned to IMGT reference sequences. For a sequence to be retained, at least a six-nucleotide match to both a V gene segment and a J gene segment was required. A rearrangement counted as productive if the CDR3 had no stop codons and remained in frame with V and J, and every other rearrangement counted as non-productive. CDR3 was defined according to IMGT convention as the region running from the second conserved V-encoded cysteine to the conserved J-encoded phenylalanine. The earlier analysis of around 640 of the donors excluded sequences that lacked an unambiguous match to a single V gene segment. An earlier analysis of several hundred of the donors called V segments functional above 56.7% productive rearrangements and segregating when the between-donor standard deviation exceeded 5%. A statistical classification framework was developed to diagnose cytomegalovirus status using the catalog of TCR beta chain sequences. V and J gene assignment, in a later analysis, came from comparing TCR nucleotide sequences with IMGT/GENE-DB human TR gene sequences. Using the TCRdist pipeline, a later analysis assigned CDR3 sequences along with most-parsimonious VDJ recombination scenarios. In a later analysis, every TCR beta chain was defined by the combination of its CDR3 amino acid sequence and its V-gene family, and reads without a unique V-gene family were dropped. A later analysis removed nearly 600 highly shared, low-generation-probability nucleotide sequences to deal with suspected cross-contamination and a sequencing artifact. In a later analysis, a clonal expansion index for each public chain was calculated from normalized within-repertoire ranks of inferred template counts. In a later analysis, generation probabilities were computed using a VDJ recombination model fitted to out-of-frame rearrangements, and the results were checked against IGoR. Hypergeometric tests were used in a later analysis to score TCR-TCR, TCR-HLA and TCR-CMV co-occurrence, with a repertoire-size bias correction applied to the TCR pairs. A later analysis estimated false discovery rates by permuting HLA or CMV assignments 20 times. In a later analysis, co-occurring TCRs were grouped using DBSCAN, and TCRdist sequence similarity was added for clustering within HLA-allele-positive subsets. Repertoires with fewer than 30,000 or more than 120,000 public chains were left out of co-occurrence clustering, as were a handful of repertoires with anomalous nucleotide sharing. Sourced from immuneACCESS, this table was stored by TCRdb with only in-frame sequences that have V and J called. A share of the clones is absent; for the studies checked, an unresolved V gene accounts for under half, and the remainder has no known explanation. The V and J calls and clone size are taken from that table; D and trimming were inferred from the DNA. The sample yields about 140,000 clones; approximately 84% were counted once. 1.5% to 2.5% of the sample belongs to the ten largest clones.

The cohort consisted of 666 healthy bone marrow donors. Cohort members were all nominally healthy when sampled, although unrecorded immune exposures were likely present. The donor tested CMV seronegative and was one of the 352 seronegative cohort members. A peripheral blood sample was collected from each donor, and TCR beta sequencing was performed on peripheral blood mononuclear cells. Genomic DNA extraction from the blood cell samples was performed with the Qiagen DNeasy Blood Extraction Kit. The CDR3 spans 12 residues, from the cysteine through the phenylalanine. CDR3 DNA is the only sequence kept; it has 36 bases, read in frame from the first base. V is clipped by 1 base and J by 6 bases, and the sequence between their germline boundaries is 5 bases long. The germline V gene sets CDR1 to SGHDT and CDR2 to YYEEEE. Comment on this clone: This clone's antigen is unknown. No qualities accompany the bases; no much larger clone lies one base away.

Beyond this particular receptor, the publication reports: Compared with equally common non-associated chains, HLA-associated TCR beta chains in a later analysis were more clonally expanded and had lower generation probabilities. A further reported finding was that TCR beta sequences accurately predicted the HLA-A and HLA-B alleles for most subjects in the first cohort. CMV serostatus was the only immune exposure information available for the cohort. Some IMGT-functional V segments, including TRBV6-2 and TRBV6-3, could not be distinguished by the 87-base-pair reads and were therefore excluded. Specific HLA alleles were associated with 15,000 to 20,000 TCR beta sequences at a false discovery rate of 0.05 in a later analysis. Broadly in line with IMGT annotations, most TCR beta V segments showed up in productive rearrangements about 90% or about 30% of the time in an earlier analysis of 587 of the donors. A later analysis reported that several top co-occurrence clusters appeared linked to parvovirus B19, influenza, CMV and Epstein-Barr virus. Most TCR sequences were seen in very few donors, while some public TCRs were found in many individuals. Assigning TCR associations to individual alleles was difficult when HLA alleles, especially DR and DQ, strongly co-occurred. Correlated functional status among segregating V segments might be attributable to linkage disequilibrium, but an unknown experimental factor could not be ruled out. According to a later genetic analysis, donors in an Asian-associated ancestry cluster had fewer N-insertions in productive TCRs than the approximately 670-donor mean. The presence/absence analyses assumed that sequencing depth was roughly uniform across donors, and that assumption may not be true. In this cohort, only TCR beta chains were sequenced, and detectable features were limited by the absence of alpha or paired-chain data. Because counts were too low, about 15 rarely observed V segments, including chromosome 9 orphons, were left out of the earlier analysis of 500 to 750 of the donors. A later analysis found that TCR association rates varied across HLA loci, with DRB1 alleles showing the most associated TCRs and HLA-C alleles the fewest. A later genetic analysis associated a missense DCLRE1C variant with V-gene and J-gene trimming of TCR beta chains, and an independent cohort replicated the association. In a later analysis, most CMV-associated TCR beta chains were found to appear HLA-restricted, with HLA associations seemingly driven largely by CMV exposure. Because HLA typing was unavailable for some donors at each locus, only the typed subset was used in association tests. The authors suggested that the approach could potentially be generalized to other disease states and immunological phenotypes. In both the original and validation cohorts, the classifier was reported to diagnose cytomegalovirus status with high specificity and sensitivity. A group of highly shared sequence variants was considered likely to be a technical artifact of the sequencing pipeline. In vitro tests confirmed that a few of the cytomegalovirus-associated TCR beta chains recognize cytomegalovirus antigens. The study gave a list of about 160 TCR beta chains associated with cytomegalovirus.

The specimen sequenced was PBMCs. This clonotype originated in a woman between 40 and 50 years old in good health and CMV-seronegative. This chain is built from TRBV5-6 and TRBJ2-1; too little of a D gene remains to name it. CDR3 region: CASSLMRNEQFF. In nucleotides, the sequence is TGTGCCAGCAGCTTGATGCGCAATGAGCAGTTCTTC.